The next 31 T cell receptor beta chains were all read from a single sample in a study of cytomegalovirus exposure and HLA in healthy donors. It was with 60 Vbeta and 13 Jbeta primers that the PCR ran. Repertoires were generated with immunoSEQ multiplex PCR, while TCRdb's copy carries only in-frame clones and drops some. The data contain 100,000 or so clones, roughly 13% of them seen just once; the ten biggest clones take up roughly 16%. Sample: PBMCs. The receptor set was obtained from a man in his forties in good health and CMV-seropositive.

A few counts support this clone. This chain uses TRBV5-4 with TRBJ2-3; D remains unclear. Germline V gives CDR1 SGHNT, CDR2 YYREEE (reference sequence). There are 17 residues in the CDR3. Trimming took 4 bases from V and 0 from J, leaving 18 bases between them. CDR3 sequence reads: CASSRLGHSTSTDTQYF. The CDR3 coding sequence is TGTGCCAGCAGCCGGTTAGGTCACAGCACTAGCACAGATACGCAGTATTTT.

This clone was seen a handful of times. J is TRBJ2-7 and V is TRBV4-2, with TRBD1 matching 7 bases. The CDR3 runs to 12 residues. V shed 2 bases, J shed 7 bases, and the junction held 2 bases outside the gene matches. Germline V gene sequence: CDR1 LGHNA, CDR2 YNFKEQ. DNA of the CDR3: TGTGCCAGCAGCCAAACAGGGGTTGAGCAGTACTTC. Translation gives CASSQTGVEQYF.

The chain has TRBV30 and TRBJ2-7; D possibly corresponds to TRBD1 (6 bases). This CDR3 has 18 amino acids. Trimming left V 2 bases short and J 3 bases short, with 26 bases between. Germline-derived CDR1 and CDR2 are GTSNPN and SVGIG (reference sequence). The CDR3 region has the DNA TGTGCCTGGAGTTTAAATCATTCTGCCCAGGGGTCGGACTACGAGCAGTACTTC. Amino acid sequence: CAWSLNHSAQGSDYEQYF.

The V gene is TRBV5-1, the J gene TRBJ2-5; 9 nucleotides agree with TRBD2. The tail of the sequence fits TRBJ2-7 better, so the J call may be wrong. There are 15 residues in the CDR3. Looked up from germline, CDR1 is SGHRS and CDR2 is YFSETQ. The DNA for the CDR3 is TGCGCCAGCAGCGTGTGGGCGGGAGGGCAACTCGAGCAGTACTTC. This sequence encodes CASSVWAGGQLEQYF.

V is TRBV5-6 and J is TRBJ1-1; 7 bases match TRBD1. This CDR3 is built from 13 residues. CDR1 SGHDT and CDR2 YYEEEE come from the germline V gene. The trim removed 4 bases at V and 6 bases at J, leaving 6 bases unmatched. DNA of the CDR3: TGTGCCAGCAGCCACAGGGGTATCCCTGAAGCTTTCTTT. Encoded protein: CASSHRGIPEAFF. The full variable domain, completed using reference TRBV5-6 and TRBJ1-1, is DAGVTQSPTHLIKTRGQQVTLRCSPKSGHDTVSWYQQALGQGPQFIFQYYEEEERQRGNFPDRFSGHQFPNYSSELNVNALLLGDSALYLCASSHRGIPEAFFGQGTRLTVV.

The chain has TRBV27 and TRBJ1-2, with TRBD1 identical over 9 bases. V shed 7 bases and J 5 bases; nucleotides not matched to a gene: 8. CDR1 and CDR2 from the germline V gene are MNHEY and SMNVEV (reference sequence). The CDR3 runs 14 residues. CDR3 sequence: CASTSGQGSYGYTF. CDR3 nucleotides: TGTGCCAGCACCTCGGGACAGGGCTCTTATGGCTACACCTTC.

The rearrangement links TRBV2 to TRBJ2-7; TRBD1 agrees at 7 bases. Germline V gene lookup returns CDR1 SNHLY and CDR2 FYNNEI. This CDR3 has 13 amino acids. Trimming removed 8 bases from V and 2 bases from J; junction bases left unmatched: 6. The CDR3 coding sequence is TGTGCCAGCGGACAGGCTGCCACCTACGAGCAGTACTTC. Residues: CASGQAATYEQYF.

CDR3 DNA sequence: TGTGCCAGCACTAAAGGAGGGCCCTACGAGCAGTACTTC. Translating gives CASTKGGPYEQYF. This rearrangement joins TRBV14 to TRBJ2-7; tentative D call: TRBD2 (6 bases). V gave up 7 bases and J gave up 2 bases, with 12 bases separating them. Germline CDR1 reads SGHDN; CDR2 reads FVKESK. This CDR3 has 13 amino acids.

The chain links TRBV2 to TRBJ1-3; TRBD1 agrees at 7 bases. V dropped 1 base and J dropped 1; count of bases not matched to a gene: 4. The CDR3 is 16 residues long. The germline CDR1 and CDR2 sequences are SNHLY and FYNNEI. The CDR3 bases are TGTGCCAGCAGTGAAGGGGGACAGCTTTCTGGAAACACCATATATTTT. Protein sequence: CASSEGGQLSGNTIYF.

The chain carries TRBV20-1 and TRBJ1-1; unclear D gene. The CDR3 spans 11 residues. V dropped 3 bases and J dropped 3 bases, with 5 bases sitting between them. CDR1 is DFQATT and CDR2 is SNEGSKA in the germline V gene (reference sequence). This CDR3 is CSASEDTEAFF. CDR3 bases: TGCAGTGCTAGCGAGGACACTGAAGCTTTCTTT.

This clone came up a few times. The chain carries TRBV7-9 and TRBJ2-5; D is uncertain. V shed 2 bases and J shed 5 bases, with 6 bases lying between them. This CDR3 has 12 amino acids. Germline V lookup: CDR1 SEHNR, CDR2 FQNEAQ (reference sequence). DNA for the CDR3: TGTGCCAGCAGCTTACAGGTGGAGACCCAGTACTTC. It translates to CASSLQVETQYF.

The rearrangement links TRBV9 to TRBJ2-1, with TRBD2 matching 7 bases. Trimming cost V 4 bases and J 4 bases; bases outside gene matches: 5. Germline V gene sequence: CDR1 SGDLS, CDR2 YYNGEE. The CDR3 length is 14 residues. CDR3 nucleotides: TGTGCCAGCAGCTGGGGGGGTCGGTACAATGAGCAGTTCTTC. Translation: CASSWGGRYNEQFF.

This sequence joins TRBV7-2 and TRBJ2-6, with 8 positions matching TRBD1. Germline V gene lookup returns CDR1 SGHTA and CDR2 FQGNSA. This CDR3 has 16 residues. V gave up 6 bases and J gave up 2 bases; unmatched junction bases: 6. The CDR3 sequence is CASRGQGGAGANVLTF. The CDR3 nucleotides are TGTGCCAGCAGAGGACAGGGTGGCGCTGGGGCCAACGTCCTGACTTTC.

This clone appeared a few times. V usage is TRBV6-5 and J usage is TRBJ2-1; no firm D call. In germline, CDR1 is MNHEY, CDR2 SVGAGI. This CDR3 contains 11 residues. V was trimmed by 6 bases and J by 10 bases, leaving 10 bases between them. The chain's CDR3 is CASRENEEQFF. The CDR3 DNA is TGTGCCAGCAGGGAGAATGAGGAGCAGTTCTTC.

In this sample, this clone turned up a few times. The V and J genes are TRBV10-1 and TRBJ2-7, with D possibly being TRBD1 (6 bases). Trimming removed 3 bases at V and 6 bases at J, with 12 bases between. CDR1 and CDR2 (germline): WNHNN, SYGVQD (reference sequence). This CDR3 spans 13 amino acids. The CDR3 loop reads CASSENEGGEQYF. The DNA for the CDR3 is TGCGCCAGCAGTGAAAATGAAGGGGGCGAGCAGTACTTC.

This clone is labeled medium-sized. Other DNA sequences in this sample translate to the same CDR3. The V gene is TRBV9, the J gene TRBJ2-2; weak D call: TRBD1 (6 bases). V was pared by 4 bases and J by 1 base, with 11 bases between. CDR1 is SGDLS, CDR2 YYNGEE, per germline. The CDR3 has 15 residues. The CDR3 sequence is CASSPGTRNTGELFF. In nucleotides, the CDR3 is TGTGCCAGCAGCCCCGGGACAAGGAACACCGGGGAGCTGTTTTTT.

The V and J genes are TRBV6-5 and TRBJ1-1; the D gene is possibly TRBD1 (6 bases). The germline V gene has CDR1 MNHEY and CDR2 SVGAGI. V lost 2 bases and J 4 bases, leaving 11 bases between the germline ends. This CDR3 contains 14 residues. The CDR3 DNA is TGTGCCAGCAGTTACGGGCAGGGGACCACTGAAGCTTTCTTT. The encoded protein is CASSYGQGTTEAFF.

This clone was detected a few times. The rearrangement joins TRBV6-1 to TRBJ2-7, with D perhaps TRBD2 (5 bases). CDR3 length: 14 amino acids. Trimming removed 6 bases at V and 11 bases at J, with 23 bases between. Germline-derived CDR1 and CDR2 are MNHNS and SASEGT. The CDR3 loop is CASSLTPLGSREYF. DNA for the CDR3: TGTGCCAGCAGCCTAACCCCCTTGGGGAGCCGGGAGTACTTC.

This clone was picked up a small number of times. CDR3: CASGRSVPETQYF. DNA of the CDR3: TGTGCTAGTGGCCGGAGCGTGCCCGAGACCCAGTACTTC. This chain joins TRBV12-5 and TRBJ2-5; D call uncertain. CDR3 length equals 13 residues. Germline CDR1 reads LGHNT; CDR2 reads FRNRAP. V was cut by 6 bases and J by 5 bases, with 13 bases left in between.

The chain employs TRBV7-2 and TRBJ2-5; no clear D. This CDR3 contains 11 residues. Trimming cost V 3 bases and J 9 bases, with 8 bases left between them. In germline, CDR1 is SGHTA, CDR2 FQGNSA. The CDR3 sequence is CASSFLSAQYF. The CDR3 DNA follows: TGTGCCAGCAGCTTTCTATCGGCCCAGTACTTC.

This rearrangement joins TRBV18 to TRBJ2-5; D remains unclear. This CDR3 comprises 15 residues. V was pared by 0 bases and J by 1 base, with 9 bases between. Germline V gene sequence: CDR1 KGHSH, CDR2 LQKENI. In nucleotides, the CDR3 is TGTGCCAGCTCACCACCAAGTACAGCCCAAGAGACCCAGTACTTC. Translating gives CASSPPSTAQETQYF.

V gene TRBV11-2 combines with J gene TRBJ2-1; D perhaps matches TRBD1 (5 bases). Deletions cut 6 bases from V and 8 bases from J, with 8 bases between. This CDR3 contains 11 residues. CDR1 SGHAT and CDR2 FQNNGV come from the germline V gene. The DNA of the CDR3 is TGTGCCAGCAGGATAGGGGATGAGCAGTTCTTC. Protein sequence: CASRIGDEQFF. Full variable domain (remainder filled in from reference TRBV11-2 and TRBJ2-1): EAGVAQSPRYKIIEKRQSVAFWCNPISGHATLYWYQQILGQGPKLLIQFQNNGVVDDSQLPKDRFSAERLKGVDSTLKIQPAKLEDSAVYLCASRIGDEQFFGPGTRLTVL.

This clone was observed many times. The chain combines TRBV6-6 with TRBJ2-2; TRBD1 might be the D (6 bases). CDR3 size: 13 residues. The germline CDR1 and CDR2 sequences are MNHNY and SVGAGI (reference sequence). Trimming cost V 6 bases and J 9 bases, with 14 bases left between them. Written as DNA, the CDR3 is TGTGCCAGCAGAGAACAGGGTTTTAGGGAGCTGTTTTTT. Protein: CASREQGFRELFF.

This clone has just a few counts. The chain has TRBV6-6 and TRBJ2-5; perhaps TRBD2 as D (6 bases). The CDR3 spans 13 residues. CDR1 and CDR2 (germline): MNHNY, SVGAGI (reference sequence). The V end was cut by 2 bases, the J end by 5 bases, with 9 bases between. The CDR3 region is CASSYTGEETQYF. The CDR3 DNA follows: TGTGCCAGCAGTTACACGGGAGAGGAGACCCAGTACTTC.

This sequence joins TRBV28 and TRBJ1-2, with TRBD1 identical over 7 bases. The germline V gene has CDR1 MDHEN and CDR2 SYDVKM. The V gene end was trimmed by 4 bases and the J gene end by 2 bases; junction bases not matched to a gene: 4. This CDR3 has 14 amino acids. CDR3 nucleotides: TGTGCCAGCAGTTCGCCACAGGGGAACTATGGCTACACCTTC. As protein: CASSSPQGNYGYTF.

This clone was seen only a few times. CDR3 sequence: CASQTDREGNEQFF. The CDR3 nucleotides are TGTGCCAGCCAGACTGACAGGGAAGGAAATGAGCAGTTCTTC. The V and J genes are TRBV6-5 and TRBJ2-1; TRBD1 aligns across 7 bases. Germline CDR1 MNHEY, CDR2 SVGAGI. The CDR3 has 14 amino acids. Trimming at V came to 8 bases and at J to 7 bases, leaving 11 bases not matched to a gene.

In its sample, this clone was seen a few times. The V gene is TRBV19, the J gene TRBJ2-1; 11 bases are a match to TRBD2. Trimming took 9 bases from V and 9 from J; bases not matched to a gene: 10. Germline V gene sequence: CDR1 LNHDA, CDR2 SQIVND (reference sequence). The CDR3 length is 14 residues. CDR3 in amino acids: CASRIAGGPGEQFF. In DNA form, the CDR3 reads TGTGCCAGCCGAATAGCGGGAGGGCCTGGTGAGCAGTTCTTC.

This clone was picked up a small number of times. Here the CDR3 reads CASIVEVNTEAFF. In DNA, the CDR3 is TGTGCCAGCATTGTCGAGGTGAACACTGAAGCTTTCTTT. This rearrangement joins TRBV2 to TRBJ1-1; D unclear. This CDR3 is built from 13 residues. CDR1 is SNHLY, CDR2 FYNNEI, per germline. Trimming removed 7 bases from V and 0 bases from J, with 9 bases in between.

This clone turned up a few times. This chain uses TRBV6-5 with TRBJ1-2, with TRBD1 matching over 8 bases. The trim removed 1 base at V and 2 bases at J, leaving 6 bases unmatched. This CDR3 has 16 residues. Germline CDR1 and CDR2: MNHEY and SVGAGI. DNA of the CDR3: TGTGCCAGCAGTTACTTGGCAGGGGGCGAAAACTATGGCTACACCTTC. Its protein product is CASSYLAGGENYGYTF.

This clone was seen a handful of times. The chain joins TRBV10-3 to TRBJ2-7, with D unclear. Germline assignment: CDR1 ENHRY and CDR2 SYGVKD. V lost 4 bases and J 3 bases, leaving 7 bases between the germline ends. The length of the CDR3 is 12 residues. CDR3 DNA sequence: TGTGCCATCAGTGGTTCAGGCTACGAGCAGTACTTC. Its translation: CAISGSGYEQYF.

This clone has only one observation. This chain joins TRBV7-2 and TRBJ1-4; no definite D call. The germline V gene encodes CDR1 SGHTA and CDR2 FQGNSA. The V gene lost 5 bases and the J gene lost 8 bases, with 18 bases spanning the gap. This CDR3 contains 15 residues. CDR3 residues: CASSPQGLAGEKLFF. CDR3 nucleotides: TGTGCCAGCAGCCCCCAAGGACTGGCGGGGGAAAAACTGTTTTTT. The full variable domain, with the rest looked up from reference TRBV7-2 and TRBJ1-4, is GAGVSQSPSNKVTEKGKDVELRCDPISGHTALYWYRQSLGQGLEFLIYFQGNSAPDKSGLPSDRFSAERTGGSVSTLTIQRTQQEDSAVYLCASSPQGLAGEKLFFGSGTQLSVL.